The rows below give T cell receptor beta chains drawn from one sample of a study of a mutant IDH1 vaccine in newly diagnosed glioma. These receptors lack a known antigen. Sequencing was performed with immunoSEQ multiplex PCR; in TCRdb, only in-frame clones are kept and a portion is missing. The repertoire holds fewer than 70,000 clones, roughly four fifths seen once, with around 4% in the top ten. The source material was PBMCs, sampled from a glioma patient whose treatment included an IDH1 peptide vaccine. The receptors here all came from a man younger than 40 with glioma. CDR3s include the opening cysteine and the closing phenylalanine or tryptophan. D genes are given only for firm matches. The listing skips clone size in some rows; elsewhere it reads once, few, many or a size class.

v_gene	abundance	d_gene	j_gene	CDR3aa	CDR3nt
TRBV6-1	NA	TRBD1	TRBJ1-1	CASSVRQGSWTEAFF	TGTGCCAGCAGTGTACGACAGGGGTCTTGGACTGAAGCTTTCTTT
TRBV6-5	NA	NA	TRBJ1-1	CASSYNGPEMKAFF	TGTGCCAGCAGTTACAATGGCCCCGAGATGAAAGCTTTCTTT
TRBV28	NA	NA	TRBJ1-2	CASSLFRGISGYTF	TGTGCCAGCAGTTTATTCCGGGGGATTAGTGGCTACACCTTC
TRBV7-9	NA	TRBD2	TRBJ2-1	CASSLWASGGDEQFF	TGTGCCAGCAGCTTATGGGCTAGCGGGGGGGATGAGCAGTTCTTC
TRBV7-9	NA	TRBD1	TRBJ2-2	CASSSTGEPTGELFF	TGTGCCAGCAGCTCGACAGGGGAACCCACCGGGGAGCTGTTTTTT
TRBV19	few	NA	TRBJ1-5	CATRPRGWEPQHF	TGTGCCACCCGTCCCAGAGGCTGGGAGCCCCAGCATTTT
TRBV5-6	NA	NA	TRBJ1-3	CASNMGGGNTIYF	TGTGCCAGCAACATGGGAGGGGGAAACACCATATATTTT
TRBV11-3	NA	NA	TRBJ2-2	CASSGKDGELFF	TGTGCCAGCAGCGGAAAGGACGGGGAGCTGTTTTTT
TRBV11-2	few	NA	TRBJ1-5	CASSLVLMVPGPANQPQHF	TGTGCCAGCAGCTTAGTTTTGATGGTGCCAGGGCCCGCGAATCAGCCCCAGCATTTT
TRBV4-1	NA	NA	TRBJ2-7	CASSQDLGAGTPYEQYF	TGCGCCAGCAGCCAAGATTTAGGGGCCGGGACACCCTACGAGCAGTACTTC
TRBV2	NA	NA	TRBJ1-4	CASSETAIKLFF	TGTGCCAGCAGTGAAACGGCGATAAAACTGTTTTTT
TRBV13	NA	TRBD2	TRBJ2-3	CASGFKPGLLVTDTQYF	TGTGCCAGCGGCTTCAAACCGGGACTATTGGTCACAGATACGCAGTATTTT
TRBV4-1	NA	TRBD1	TRBJ2-7	CATKQIWDSAYEQYF	TGCGCCACCAAGCAGATATGGGACAGTGCCTACGAGCAGTACTTC
TRBV30	once	TRBD2	TRBJ2-5	CAWSATLLLAGGYQETQYF	TGTGCCTGGAGTGCAACCCTGCTATTAGCGGGGGGGTACCAAGAGACCCAGTACTTC
TRBV19	few	NA	TRBJ1-1	CASSWGDTEAFF	TGTGCCAGTAGTTGGGGTGACACTGAAGCTTTCTTT